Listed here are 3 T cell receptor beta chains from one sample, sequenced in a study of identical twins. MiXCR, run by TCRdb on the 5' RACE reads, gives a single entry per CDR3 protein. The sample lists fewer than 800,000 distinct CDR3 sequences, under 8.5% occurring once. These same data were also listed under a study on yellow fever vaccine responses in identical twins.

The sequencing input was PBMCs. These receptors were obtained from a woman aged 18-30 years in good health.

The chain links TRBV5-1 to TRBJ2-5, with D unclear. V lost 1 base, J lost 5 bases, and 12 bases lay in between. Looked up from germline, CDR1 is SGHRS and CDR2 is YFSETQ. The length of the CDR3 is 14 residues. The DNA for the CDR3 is TGCGCCAGCAGCTTGACCGGAAGTGGGGAGACCCAGTACTTC. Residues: CASSLTGSGETQYF.

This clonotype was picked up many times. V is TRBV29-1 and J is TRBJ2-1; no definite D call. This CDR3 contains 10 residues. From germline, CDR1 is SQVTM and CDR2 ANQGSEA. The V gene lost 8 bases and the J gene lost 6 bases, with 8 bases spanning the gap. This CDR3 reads CSSRSNEQFF. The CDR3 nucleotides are TGCAGCAGTAGGTCCAATGAGCAGTTCTTC.

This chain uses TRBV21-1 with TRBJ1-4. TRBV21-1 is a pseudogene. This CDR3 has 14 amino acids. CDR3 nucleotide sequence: TGTGCCAGCAGCAAACTGGGGGAGGATGAAAAACTGTTTTTT. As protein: CASSKLGEDEKLFF.